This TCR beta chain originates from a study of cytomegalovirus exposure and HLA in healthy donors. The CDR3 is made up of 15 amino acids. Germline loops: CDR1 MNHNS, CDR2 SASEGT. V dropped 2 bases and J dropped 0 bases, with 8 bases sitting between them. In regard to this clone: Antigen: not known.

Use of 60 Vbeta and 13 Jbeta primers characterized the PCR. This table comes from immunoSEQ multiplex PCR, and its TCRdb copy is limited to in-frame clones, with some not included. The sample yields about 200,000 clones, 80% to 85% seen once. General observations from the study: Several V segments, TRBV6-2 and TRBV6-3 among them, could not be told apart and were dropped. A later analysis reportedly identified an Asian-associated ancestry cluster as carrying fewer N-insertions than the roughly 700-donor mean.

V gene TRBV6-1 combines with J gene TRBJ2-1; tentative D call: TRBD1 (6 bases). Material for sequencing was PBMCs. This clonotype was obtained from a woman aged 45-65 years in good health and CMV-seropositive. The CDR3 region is CASSEPGHSYNEQFF. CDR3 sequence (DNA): TGTGCCAGCAGTGAACCGGGACACTCCTACAATGAGCAGTTCTTC.